The 16 T cell receptor beta chains reported below all come from one sample, sequenced in a study of T cell repertoires in cytomegalovirus infection. A single record per CDR3 protein comes from TCRdb applying MiXCR to the reads. The sample comprises approximately 500,000 distinct CDR3 sequences, more than 15% of which are singletons, and more than 20% rests with the top ten. Source material: CD8+ T cells from PBMCs. The source of these receptors is a human donor in good health (CMV status not recorded). Some clones in this sample may be carry-over from other donors' samples.

The rearrangement uses TRBV30 and TRBJ2-3, with 8 bases matching TRBD2. The CDR3 contains 15 residues. Germline lookup yields CDR1 GTSNPN and CDR2 SVGIG (reference sequence). J was trimmed by 4 bases and V by 0 bases; bases with no gene match: 6. CDR3 sequence reads: CAWSVLGLGADTQYF. In DNA form, the CDR3 reads TGTGCCTGGAGTGTACTGGGACTAGGAGCAGATACGCAGTATTTT.

This clonotype was recorded a few times. The chain carries TRBV28 and TRBJ2-2; weak D call: TRBD1 (6 bases). This CDR3 has 15 amino acids. Trimming removed 6 bases from V and 3 bases from J, with 14 bases in between. The germline gives CDR1 MDHEN, CDR2 SYDVKM. As DNA, the CDR3 is TGTGCCAGCAGCTTTACAGGGATCGACACCGGGGAGCTGTTTTTT. It codes for CASSFTGIDTGELFF. Full variable domain (remainder filled in from reference TRBV28 and TRBJ2-2): DVKVTQSSRYLVKRTGEKVFLECVQDMDHENMFWYRQDPGLGLRLIYFSYDVKMKEKGDIPEGYSVSREKKERFSLILESASTNQTSMYLCASSFTGIDTGELFFGEGSRLTVL.

The chain links TRBV19 to TRBJ1-5; D is uncertain. V lost 8 bases and J lost 0, with 8 bases in between. The germline gives CDR1 LNHDA, CDR2 SQIVND (reference sequence). This CDR3 has 13 amino acids. Here the CDR3 DNA reads TGTGCCAGTCGGAGGGCTAGCAATCAGCCCCAGCATTTT. Encoded protein: CASRRASNQPQHF.

A remark on this clonotype: At one of its ends the junction is not consistent with the germline gene, which may arise from a read error. The gene calls are TRBV7-3 and TRBJ2-2; TRBD2 might be the D (5 bases). CDR3 length: 15 residues. The germline V gene has CDR1 SGHTA and CDR2 FQGTGA. In nucleotides, the CDR3 is TGTGCCAGCAGCCCTGAAAATGGACCTCCCGGGGTGCTGTTTTTT. It encodes CASSPENGPPGVLFF.

In this sample, this clonotype turned up many times. The rearrangement links TRBV11-2 to TRBJ1-3; D uncertain. Germline V gives CDR1 SGHAT, CDR2 FQNNGV. The CDR3 runs to 12 residues. Trimming shortened V by 6 bases and J by 7 bases, and 10 bases separated the two germline ends. The CDR3 reads CASSSGLNTIYF. The CDR3, as DNA: TGTGCCAGCAGTTCCGGGCTGAACACCATATATTTT.

This chain links TRBV4-1 with TRBJ2-3; D uncertain. V was shortened by 4 bases and J by 3 bases, with 11 bases between the two germline ends. The CDR3 has 14 amino acids. Germline lookup yields CDR1 MGHRA and CDR2 YSYEKL. The CDR3 nucleotides read TGCGCCAGCAGCCTTACAGAGACAACAGATACGCAGTATTTT. Translated, it gives CASSLTETTDTQYF.

This clonotype was observed a handful of times. The V and J genes are TRBV27 and TRBJ2-5; 9 positions agree with TRBD2. Germline V gene data show CDR1 as MNHEY and CDR2 as SMNVEV (reference sequence). V dropped 5 bases and J dropped 4; count of bases not matched to a gene: 11. The CDR3 totals 16 residues. CDR3 in DNA: TGTGCCAGCAGTACTCCCAGGCGGGGGGGCAGAGAGACCCAGTACTTC. This encodes CASSTPRRGGRETQYF.

This clonotype was seen repeatedly, ten times or more. This rearrangement joins TRBV12-3 or TRBV12-4 to TRBJ2-4, with TRBD1 matching over 8 bases. The CDR3 extends over 16 amino acids. The J segment lost 1 base and the V segment lost 5 bases, leaving 7 bases of the junction unmatched. DNA for the CDR3: TGTGCCAGCAGTGGGCTGGACAGGGAGGCCAAAAACATTCAGTACTTC. It encodes CASSGLDREAKNIQYF.

This clonotype was found once. This likely comes from a read error, as the CDR3 has no conserved phenylalanine or tryptophan at its end. The rearrangement joins TRBV5-6 to TRBJ1-2; weak D call: TRBD1 (6 bases). Between the trimmed V and J ends, which lost 6 bases and 0 bases, there was a span of 12 bases. The CDR3 is 14 residues long. The germline V gene has CDR1 SGHDT and CDR2 YYEEEE. The chain's CDR3 is CASNGRGANYGYTY. The CDR3 DNA follows: TGTGCCAGCAACGGAAGGGGGGCTAACTATGGCTACACCTAC.

The table lists this clonotype with a few counts. The rearrangement uses TRBV6-5 and TRBJ1-5; the D is unclear. CDR3 size: 14 residues. Trimming left V 6 bases short and J 2 bases short, with 11 bases between. The germline V gene encodes CDR1 MNHEY and CDR2 SVGAGI. The CDR3 DNA follows: TGTGCCAGCAGCCCGGCGAGGGGCAATCAGCCCCAGCATTTT. Translation gives CASSPARGNQPQHF.

This clonotype was seen a few times. The gene calls are TRBV4-1 and TRBJ2-1; 9 bases agree with TRBD2. With V trimmed by 8 bases and J by 11 bases, 4 bases remained unmatched. The germline V gene encodes CDR1 MGHRA and CDR2 YSYEKL. CDR3 size: 11 residues. In nucleotides, the CDR3 is TGCGCCAGCTTAGCGGGAGCCCAGCAGTTCTTC. This translates into CASLAGAQQFF.

This clonotype was picked up many times. The chain uses TRBV7-9 and TRBJ2-2, with a tentative D call TRBD1 (5 bases). The CDR3 runs to 13 residues. Trimming removed 9 bases at V and 2 bases at J, with 10 bases between. In germline, CDR1 is SEHNR, CDR2 FQNEAQ (reference sequence). The CDR3 loop is CASRQGNTGELFF. The DNA of the CDR3 is TGTGCCAGTCGGCAGGGTAACACCGGGGAGCTGTTTTTT.

This clonotype came up a few times. The CDR3 nucleotides read TGTGCCAGCGTGCTGGGCAGGGGGCTGCAAGAGACCCAGTACTTC. Amino acid sequence: CASVLGRGLQETQYF. The V gene is TRBV28, the J gene TRBJ2-5, with TRBD1 matching over 8 bases. The CDR3 consists of 15 residues. CDR1 and CDR2 (germline): MDHEN, SYDVKM. After removal of 8 bases from V and 2 bases from J, the junction contained 10 bases not matched to a gene.

This clonotype was recorded at least ten times. The chain links TRBV7-9 to TRBJ2-7, with a tentative D call TRBD1 (6 bases). V gave up 6 bases and J gave up 1 base, with 16 bases separating them. Germline lookup yields CDR1 SEHNR and CDR2 FQNEAQ (reference sequence). This CDR3 is 15 amino acids long. The CDR3 coding sequence is TGTGCCAGCAGACCTTCGGGACATACTTCCTACGAGCAGTACTTC. Protein: CASRPSGHTSYEQYF.

The gene calls are TRBV2 and TRBJ2-7; D remains unclear. The CDR3 runs 14 residues. Per the germline V gene, CDR1 is SNHLY and CDR2 is FYNNEI. The V gene lost 0 bases and the J gene lost 4 bases, with 10 bases spanning the gap. CDR3 sequence: CASSEALQRYEQYF. The CDR3 DNA follows: TGTGCCAGCAGTGAAGCACTACAGCGTTACGAGCAGTACTTC.

The chain couples TRBV9 to TRBJ1-4; D not certain. Deletions cut 4 bases from V and 8 bases from J, with 12 bases between. CDR3 length: 13 residues. Germline assignment: CDR1 SGDLS and CDR2 YYNGEE. CDR3 sequence: CASSPRPREKLFF. The CDR3, as DNA: TGTGCCAGCAGCCCCCGACCGAGGGAAAAACTGTTTTTT.